The present T cell receptor (beta chain) was sequenced within a study of B cell selection in AIRE deficiency. Some clones are missing from TCRdb's copy, which holds only in-frame ones; the method was immunoSEQ multiplex PCR. This table holds over 20,000 clones, 97% found once. CD4+CD127+ cells were sorted as the conventional CD4 T cells. Regarding the study as a whole: Shorter CDR3s marked shared Treg sequences, biased toward few non-templated insertions.

As concerns this clone: Antigen: not known.

The source material was conventional CD4+ T cells sorted from PBMCs. The clonotype was recovered from a human donor with AIRE deficiency.

The CDR3 coding sequence is TGTGCCTGGAGTCCCGGACTAGCTGGCGAGCAGTACTTC. It encodes CAWSPGLAGEQYF. The chain joins TRBV30 to TRBJ2-7; 8 bases align to TRBD2. Germline loops: CDR1 GTSNPN, CDR2 SVGIG (reference sequence). The CDR3 has 13 amino acids. With 2 bases clipped from V and 6 bases from J, the junction kept 6 bases outside the gene matches. The full variable domain, with the rest looked up from reference TRBV30 and TRBJ2-7, is SQTIHQWPATLVQPVGSPLSLECTVEGTSNPNLYWYRQAAGRGLQLLFYSVGIGQISSEVPQNLSASRPQDRQFILSSKKLLLSDSGFYLCAWSPGLAGEQYFGPGTRLTVT.